The T cell receptor beta chain described here comes from a study of CD8 T cells in ankylosing spondylitis. On this clonotype: What it binds is unknown.

Quantitative molecular-barcoded 5'-RACE generated the TCR beta libraries. In TCRdb, the 5' RACE reads were re-called with MiXCR into one record per CDR3 protein. The profile covers a few hundred thousand distinct CDR3 sequences, with about 20% appearing a single time and 10% to 15% taken by the ten largest. Trimming removed 0 bases at V and 6 bases at J, with 14 bases between. From germline, CDR1 is PRHDT and CDR2 FYEKMQ (reference sequence). The CDR3 extends over 15 amino acids. Whole-study results and caveats: The authors found the disease-linked clones to be CD8+ and relatively rare in peripheral blood. Matched ankylosing spondylitis synovial fluid reportedly contained a significantly enriched population of disease-linked clones. Earlier work had already found some motif variants in reactive arthritis synovial fluid and blood.

The TCR was taken from a male donor with ankylosing spondylitis or in good health (not recorded which). The sequenced sample was blood, either unsorted or a sorted T cell fraction (not recorded which). This chain links TRBV13 with TRBJ1-1; tentatively, D is TRBD1 (6 bases). The CDR3 nucleotides read TGTGCCAGCAGCTTAGGGGGGGCCCCCTTCTCTGAAGCTTTCTTT. Its translation: CASSLGGAPFSEAFF. The full variable domain, in which reference TRBV13 and TRBJ1-1 provide the parts outside the CDR3, is AAGVIQSPRHLIKEKRETATLKCYPIPRHDTVYWYQQGPGQDPQFLISFYEKMQSDKGSIPDRFSAQQFSDYHSELNMSSLELGDSALYFCASSLGGAPFSEAFFGQGTRLTVV.